These 14 T cell receptor beta chains were sequenced from one sample in a study of CD8+ T cells in alopecia areata. Stated treatment: oral pan-JAK inhibitor, 5-10 mg twice daily. Investigators isolated RNA and reverse transcribed it into cDNA to act as the sequencing template. Assay: immunoSEQ multiplex PCR; the TCRdb copy retains only in-frame clones and omits some. Counted here are about 42,000 clones, around three fifths occurring once; the ten biggest clones make up around 23%. The source material was CD8+ T cells sorted from blood, sampled at week 4, from a patient treated with tofacitinib. These receptors all stem from a human donor with alopecia areata.

A single count supports this clone. V and J are TRBV30 and TRBJ2-7, with 10 positions matching TRBD1. With 2 bases clipped from V and 2 bases from J, the junction kept 3 bases outside the gene matches. The CDR3 loop spans 14 amino acids. Germline assignment: CDR1 GTSNPN and CDR2 SVGIG (reference sequence). CDR3 in amino acids: CAWSTGQGAYEQYF. In DNA form, the CDR3 reads TGTGCCTGGAGTACCGGACAGGGGGCCTACGAGCAGTACTTC.

The V gene is TRBV30, the J gene TRBJ2-1, with 9 positions matching TRBD2. CDR3 length: 14 amino acids. Trimming at V came to 2 bases and at J to 5 bases, leaving 4 bases not matched to a gene. The germline CDR1 and CDR2 sequences are GTSNPN and SVGIG (reference sequence). In DNA, the CDR3 is TGTGCCTGGAGTAGCGGGGGGTCAAACAATGAGCAGTTCTTC. Amino acid sequence: CAWSSGGSNNEQFF.

This chain links TRBV4-3 with TRBJ1-1; no clear D. This CDR3 spans 14 amino acids. The germline CDR1 and CDR2 sequences are LGHNA and YSLEER. The ends were cut back, 0 bases at V and 1 base at J, with 6 bases in the middle. Written as DNA, the CDR3 is TGCGCCAGCAGCCAAGATAGGTCGAACACTGAAGCTTTCTTT. Translation: CASSQDRSNTEAFF.

This clone was counted only a few times. The chain links TRBV14 to TRBJ1-2; D is uncertain. Germline V gene lookup returns CDR1 SGHDN and CDR2 FVKESK. V was clipped by 2 bases and J by 3 bases, with 7 bases between them. The CDR3 sequence is 13 residues long. The CDR3: CASSQRRYYGYTF. The CDR3, as DNA: TGTGCCAGCAGCCAACGCCGCTACTATGGCTACACCTTC.

J is TRBJ2-7 and V is TRBV19; maybe TRBD2 (5 bases). The CDR3 runs to 15 residues. V lost 5 bases to trimming and J lost 2 bases, with 16 bases between them. CDR1 LNHDA and CDR2 SQIVND come from the germline V gene (reference sequence). The CDR3 nucleotides are TGTGCCAGTAGTTCATCTTCCAGCGGAGCCTACGAGCAGTACTTC. It translates to CASSSSSSGAYEQYF.

This clone has more than one count but fewer than ten. This chain uses TRBV29-1 with TRBJ2-1, with unresolved D. The length of the CDR3 is 10 residues. CDR1 and CDR2 from the germline V gene are SQVTM and ANQGSEA. The V end lost 5 bases, the J end lost 7 bases, and 6 bases lay between the germline ends. CDR3 residues: CSVNKNEQFF. The CDR3 DNA sequence: TGCAGCGTTAATAAGAATGAGCAGTTCTTC.

The sample holds a few counts of this clone. The chain uses TRBV10-2 and TRBJ2-1; D call uncertain. Germline assignment: CDR1 WSHSY and CDR2 SAAADI. This CDR3 is 11 amino acids long. V gave up 7 bases and J gave up 8 bases, with 9 bases separating them. CDR3 sequence reads: CASNHVDEQFF. CDR3 bases: TGCGCCAGCAACCATGTAGATGAGCAGTTCTTC.

The CDR3: CASTRTLLPNEQFF. CDR3 DNA: TGTGCCAGCACCCGAACCCTGCTACCCAATGAGCAGTTCTTC. The chain uses TRBV5-6 and TRBJ2-1; D is ambiguous. Germline CDR1 SGHDT, CDR2 YYEEEE. The CDR3 has 14 residues. Trimming took 6 bases from V and 6 from J, leaving 16 bases between them. The variable domain in full, completed from reference TRBV5-6 and TRBJ2-1, reads DAGVTQSPTHLIKTRGQQVTLRCSPKSGHDTVSWYQQALGQGPQFIFQYYEEEERQRGNFPDRFSGHQFPNYSSELNVNALLLGDSALYLCASTRTLLPNEQFFGPGTRLTVL.

The chain couples TRBV7-2 to TRBJ2-4; D is perhaps TRBD2 (6 bases). This CDR3 has 15 amino acids. V was shortened by 3 bases and J by 6 bases, with 15 bases between the two germline ends. CDR1 is SGHTA and CDR2 is FQGNSA in the germline V gene. In DNA, the CDR3 is TGTGCCAGCAGCTTGCCGGAGGGTTGGGGAAACATTCAGTACTTC. It translates to CASSLPEGWGNIQYF. The full variable domain, in which reference TRBV7-2 and TRBJ2-4 provide the parts outside the CDR3, is GAGVSQSPSNKVTEKGKDVELRCDPISGHTALYWYRQSLGQGLEFLIYFQGNSAPDKSGLPSDRFSAERTGGSVSTLTIQRTQQEDSAVYLCASSLPEGWGNIQYFGAGTRLSVL.

This clone appeared once. This CDR3 is CAWSPLRGRMDTQYF. The DNA for the CDR3 is TGTGCCTGGAGCCCCCTCAGGGGCCGTATGGATACGCAGTATTTT. The chain is built from TRBV30 and TRBJ2-3; D may be TRBD1 (6 bases). Trimming pared 3 bases from V and 6 bases from J, leaving 19 bases between. The CDR3 runs to 15 residues. CDR1 and CDR2 from the germline V gene are GTSNPN and SVGIG (reference sequence). The full variable domain, completed using reference TRBV30 and TRBJ2-3, is SQTIHQWPATLVQPVGSPLSLECTVEGTSNPNLYWYRQAAGRGLQLLFYSVGIGQISSEVPQNLSASRPQDRQFILSSKKLLLSDSGFYLCAWSPLRGRMDTQYFGPGTRLTVL.

Comment on this clone: The identical CDR3 is also encoded by other nucleotide sequences in the sample. The chain is built from TRBV4-1 and TRBJ2-2; unclear D gene. V was pared by 0 bases and J by 2 bases, with 7 bases between. The germline CDR1 and CDR2 sequences are MGHRA and YSYEKL. The CDR3 spans 15 residues. In DNA, the CDR3 is TGCGCCAGCAGCCAAGATCGGCAAAACACCGGGGAGCTGTTTTTT. Translating it yields CASSQDRQNTGELFF.

This rearrangement joins TRBV7-2 to TRBJ1-5, with a weak D call TRBD1 (5 bases). Trimming pared 5 bases from V and 7 bases from J, leaving 12 bases between. The CDR3 runs 13 residues. The V gene's germline CDR1 is SGHTA and CDR2 FQGNSA. The CDR3 DNA sequence: TGTGCCAGCAGCCCGGGGGTTGGCCAGCCCCAGCATTTT. As protein: CASSPGVGQPQHF.

V and J are TRBV13 and TRBJ2-7; 9 bases fit TRBD2. Germline-derived CDR1 and CDR2 are PRHDT and FYEKMQ (reference sequence). This CDR3 region has 16 residues. Germline trimming cut 3 bases from V and 0 bases from J; bases unmatched to any gene: 6. The CDR3, as DNA: TGTGCCAGCAGCTTGGCGGGAGGGGGGACCTCCTACGAGCAGTACTTC. Protein sequence: CASSLAGGGTSYEQYF.

The J gene is TRBJ2-2, the V gene TRBV4-3; 11 nucleotides align to TRBD2. Per the germline V gene, CDR1 is LGHNA and CDR2 is YSLEER. Trimming cost V 0 bases and J 7 bases; bases outside gene matches: 7. There are 17 residues in the CDR3. CDR3 region: CASSQDGSGGADGELFF. The CDR3 DNA sequence: TGCGCCAGCAGCCAAGATGGTAGCGGGGGGGCCGACGGGGAGCTGTTTTTT.